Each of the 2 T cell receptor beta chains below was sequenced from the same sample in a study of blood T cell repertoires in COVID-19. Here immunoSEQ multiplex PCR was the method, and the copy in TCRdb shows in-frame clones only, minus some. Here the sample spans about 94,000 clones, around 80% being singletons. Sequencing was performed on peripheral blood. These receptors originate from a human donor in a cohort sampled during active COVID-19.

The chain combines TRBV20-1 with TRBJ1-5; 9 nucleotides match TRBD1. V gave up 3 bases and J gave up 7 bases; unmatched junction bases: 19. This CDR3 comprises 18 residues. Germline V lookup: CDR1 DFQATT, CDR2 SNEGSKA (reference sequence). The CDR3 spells CSASFATGGTFGGQPQHF. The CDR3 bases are TGCAGTGCTAGTTTTGCGACAGGGGGAACATTCGGGGGGCAGCCCCAGCATTTT.

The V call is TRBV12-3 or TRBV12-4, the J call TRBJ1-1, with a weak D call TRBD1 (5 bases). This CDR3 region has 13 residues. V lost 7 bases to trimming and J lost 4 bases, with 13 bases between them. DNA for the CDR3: TGTGCCAGCACCAGACAGCTCGGCACTGAAGCTTTCTTT. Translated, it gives CASTRQLGTEAFF.